Below are 5 T cell receptor beta chains sequenced from a single sample in a study of T-cell reconstitution after alpha-beta-depleted transplantation in children. Unique molecular identifiers were used in preparing the TCRbeta library. TCRdb recomputed calls from the PCR reads with MiXCR, one row per CDR3 protein. This table holds some 310,000 distinct CDR3 sequences, around 25% found once. Sequenced material: PBMCs, mostly from graft donor cells, taken 180 days after TCRalphabeta/CD19-depleted stem cell transplant. All receptors derive from a male patient between 5 and 17 years old who had a stem cell transplant for acute lymphoblastic leukemia, so the T cells may come from the graft donor.

The chain employs TRBV11-2 and TRBJ2-4, with 7 bases lining up with TRBD2. V was clipped by 3 bases and J by 1 base; unmatched bases: 9. The CDR3 has 17 amino acids. Germline assignment: CDR1 SGHAT and CDR2 FQNNGV. The chain's CDR3 is CASSFLGGRGAKNIQYF. The CDR3 bases are TGTGCCAGCAGCTTCCTGGGAGGGAGAGGGGCCAAAAACATTCAGTACTTC.

The genes are TRBV5-1 and TRBJ2-7; 8 nucleotides agree with TRBD2. CDR3 length equals 14 residues. The J segment lost 1 base and the V segment lost 5 bases, leaving 5 bases of the junction unmatched. CDR1 is SGHRS, CDR2 YFSETQ, per germline. This chain's CDR3 is CASSYSGNSYEQYF. Written as DNA, the CDR3 is TGCGCCAGCAGTTATAGCGGGAATTCCTACGAGCAGTACTTC.

The chain couples TRBV5-1 to TRBJ2-5; D is unresolved. The CDR3 has 13 residues. CDR1 and CDR2 (germline): SGHRS, YFSETQ. Trimming took 4 bases from V and 5 from J, leaving 12 bases between them. The CDR3 DNA reads as TGCGCCAGCAGCGCCCTAATCAGGGAGACCCAGTACTTC. It is translated as CASSALIRETQYF.

The table lists this clonotype with a few counts. V is TRBV25-1 and J is TRBJ1-2, with D unclear. V lost 7 bases to trimming and J lost 1 base, with 4 bases between them. The CDR3 sequence is 11 residues long. From germline, CDR1 is MGHDK and CDR2 SYGVNS. The CDR3 sequence is CASTDNYGYTF. The DNA of the CDR3 is TGTGCCAGCACGGATAACTATGGCTACACCTTC.

This clonotype was counted between two and nine times. This chain connects TRBV7-2 to TRBJ2-1, with a weak D call TRBD2 (6 bases). This CDR3 region has 15 residues. The V gene lost 3 bases and the J gene lost 3 bases, with 12 bases spanning the gap. In germline, CDR1 is SGHTA, CDR2 FQGNSA. The CDR3 sequence: CASSLISGYYNEQFF. CDR3 sequence (DNA): TGTGCCAGCAGCTTGATTAGCGGATACTACAATGAGCAGTTCTTC.